One sample yielded the 15 T cell receptor beta chains listed below, sequenced in a study of identical twins. TCRdb re-derived calls from the 5' RACE reads in MiXCR, one entry per CDR3 protein. The sample records about 530,000 distinct CDR3 sequences, nearly 15% being singletons. These data also featured in a second study, about yellow fever vaccine responses in identical twins.

Material for sequencing was CD4+ T cells sorted from blood. Receptor source: a young woman in good health.

This clonotype was counted only a few times. The genes are TRBV2 and TRBJ1-2, with 7 bases lining up with TRBD1. From germline, CDR1 is SNHLY and CDR2 FYNNEI. This CDR3 has 15 residues. V trimming: 6 bases; J trimming: 0 bases; junction bases outside the gene matches: 7. The CDR3 region is CASSSTGQANYGYTF. The CDR3 region has the DNA TGTGCCAGCAGCAGCACCGGACAGGCTAACTATGGCTACACCTTC.

This clonotype was counted a few times. V usage is TRBV15 and J usage is TRBJ1-5; no definite D call. V lost 3 bases and J 2 bases, leaving 14 bases between the germline ends. The germline V gene has CDR1 LNHNV and CDR2 YYDKDF (reference sequence). The length of the CDR3 is 16 residues. Written as DNA, the CDR3 is TGTGCCACCAGCAGCCAGAGTTCCCCAGGCAATCAGCCCCAGCATTTT. It specifies CATSSQSSPGNQPQHF.

V usage is TRBV11-2 and J usage is TRBJ2-7; no clear D. Germline V gene sequence: CDR1 SGHAT, CDR2 FQNNGV. The CDR3 length is 14 residues. Trimming cost V 5 bases and J 7 bases, with 18 bases left between them. CDR3 nucleotides: TGTGCCAGCAGCCCCGCCCCTCGCCTCGGGGAGCAGTACTTC. This translates into CASSPAPRLGEQYF.

The rearrangement joins TRBV2 to TRBJ2-3; the match to TRBD1 covers 9 bases. The V gene end was trimmed by 5 bases and the J gene end by 5 bases; junction bases not matched to a gene: 11. CDR3 size: 16 residues. Germline CDR1 reads SNHLY; CDR2 reads FYNNEI. CDR3 loop: CASSKLQGALGDTQYF. The CDR3, as DNA: TGTGCCAGCAGTAAACTACAGGGGGCGCTTGGAGATACGCAGTATTTT.

This clonotype came up many times. The chain links TRBV5-1 to TRBJ2-7; the D is unclear. The CDR3 has 14 amino acids. Germline CDR1 reads SGHRS; CDR2 reads YFSETQ. V was trimmed by 4 bases and J by 2 bases, leaving 13 bases between them. The CDR3 nucleotides are TGCGCCAGCAGCCTACGCACACCTACCTACGAGCAGTACTTC. Protein: CASSLRTPTYEQYF.

This chain links TRBV27 with TRBJ1-2; 7 bases match TRBD1. The V gene's germline CDR1 is MNHEY and CDR2 SMNVEV (reference sequence). CDR3 length: 14 amino acids. V dropped 0 bases and J dropped 8; count of bases not matched to a gene: 6. CDR3 in amino acids: CASSLSGTVGGYTF. The CDR3 DNA is TGTGCCAGCAGTTTATCCGGGACAGTGGGGGGCTACACCTTC.

This clonotype was recorded at least ten times. The J gene is TRBJ2-3, the V gene TRBV7-2; D is perhaps TRBD2 (6 bases). CDR3 size: 13 residues. Germline-derived CDR1 and CDR2 are SGHTA and FQGNSA. Between the trimmed V and J ends, which lost 6 bases and 1 base, there was a span of 8 bases. The CDR3 reads CASSPGGTDTQYF. The CDR3 nucleotides are TGTGCCAGCAGTCCGGGAGGCACAGATACGCAGTATTTT.

J is TRBJ2-3 and V is TRBV29-1; perhaps D is TRBD1 or TRBD2 (6 bases each). Trimming took 1 base from V and 13 from J, leaving 12 bases between them. The CDR3 consists of 11 residues. CDR1 is SQVTM, CDR2 ANQGSEA, per germline. The CDR3 DNA is TGCAGCGTTGAAGTCGGGGGCTTAAAGTATTTT. Protein product: CSVEVGGLKYF.

This clonotype was detected only a few times. The chain joins TRBV12-3 or TRBV12-4 to TRBJ2-3; 7 positions agree with TRBD1. The CDR3 consists of 15 residues. Trimming took 3 bases from V and 5 from J; bases not matched to a gene: 8. The DNA of the CDR3 is TGTGCCAGCAGTTTGGAACACAGGGGTAGAGATACGCAGTATTTT. It specifies CASSLEHRGRDTQYF.

There are a few counts of this clonotype. This rearrangement joins TRBV7-9 to TRBJ2-7; 9 bases fit TRBD1. With 1 base clipped from V and 6 bases from J, the junction kept 4 bases outside the gene matches. Germline lookup yields CDR1 SEHNR and CDR2 FQNEAQ (reference sequence). The CDR3 is made up of 14 amino acids. For the CDR3, the DNA is TGTGCCAGCAGCTTAGGGGGACAGGGTCGCGAGCAGTACGTC. It codes for CASSLGGQGREQYV.

V and J are TRBV12-5 and TRBJ2-1; D unclear. The V end lost 3 bases, the J end lost 9 bases, and 9 bases lay between the germline ends. Germline V gene data show CDR1 as LGHNT and CDR2 as FRNRAP. CDR3 length equals 12 residues. The DNA for the CDR3 is TGTGCTAGTGGTTTTGGGTCAAGTGAGCAGTTCTTC. Translating it yields CASGFGSSEQFF.

The table lists this clonotype with a few counts. The V call is TRBV2, the J call TRBJ2-3; maybe TRBD2 (5 bases). The CDR3 is 14 residues long. V lost 7 bases and J lost 2, with 13 bases in between. CDR1 SNHLY and CDR2 FYNNEI come from the germline V gene. CDR3 in amino acids: CASKFDYDTDTQYF. The CDR3 region has the DNA TGTGCCAGCAAGTTCGACTACGACACAGATACGCAGTATTTT.

This clonotype was recorded a few times. The chain is built from TRBV20-1 and TRBJ2-7; 9 bases map to TRBD1. The germline V gene encodes CDR1 DFQATT and CDR2 SNEGSKA (reference sequence). This CDR3 comprises 16 residues. The V segment lost 0 bases and the J segment 0 bases; nucleotides outside the gene matches: 6. Here the CDR3 reads CSARDPTGGSSYEQYV. DNA for the CDR3: TGCAGTGCTAGAGACCCGACAGGGGGTTCCTCCTACGAGCAGTACGTC.

In its sample, this clonotype was seen a few times. The chain couples TRBV12-3 or TRBV12-4 to TRBJ1-1; tentatively, D is TRBD1 (6 bases). The germline V and J ends were trimmed by 6 bases and 0 bases, with 23 bases remaining between them. The CDR3 extends over 18 amino acids. The CDR3 nucleotides are TGTGCCAGCAGCCGGTGGGGGACACTCCGTTTCATGAACACTGAAGCTTTCTTT. It specifies CASSRWGTLRFMNTEAFF.

The chain couples TRBV2 to TRBJ2-7, with TRBD1 matching over 8 bases. J gave up 2 bases and V 4 bases, and 7 bases lay outside the gene matches. From germline, CDR1 is SNHLY and CDR2 FYNNEI. The CDR3 totals 15 residues. Written as DNA, the CDR3 is TGTGCCAGCAGTGGACAGGGGCGAGAAACCTACGAGCAGTACGTC. It specifies CASSGQGRETYEQYV.